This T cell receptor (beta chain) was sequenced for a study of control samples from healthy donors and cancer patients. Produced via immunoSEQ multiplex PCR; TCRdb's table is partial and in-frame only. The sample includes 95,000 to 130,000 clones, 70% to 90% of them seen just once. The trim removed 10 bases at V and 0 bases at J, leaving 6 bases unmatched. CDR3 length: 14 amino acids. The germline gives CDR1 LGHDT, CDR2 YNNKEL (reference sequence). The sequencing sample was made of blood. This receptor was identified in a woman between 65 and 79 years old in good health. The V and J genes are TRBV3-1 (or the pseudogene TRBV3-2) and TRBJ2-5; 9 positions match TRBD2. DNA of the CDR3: TGTGCCACCCGGCTAGCGGGGAACCAAGAGACCCAGTACTTC. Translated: CATRLAGNQETQYF.